These T cell receptor beta chains were read from a single sample in a study of CD8 T cells in Susac syndrome. TCRdb called the immunoSEQ multiplex PCR reads again in MiXCR, with one record for every CDR3 protein. The sample has about 85,000 distinct CDR3 sequences; roughly 94% are singletons. Sequenced input: CD8+ T cells from PBMCs. These receptors were collected from a human donor with Susac syndrome. Both conserved end residues are part of each CDR3. The order of the fields is CDR3 length, clone size, V gene, J gene, D gene, CDR3 protein, CDR3 DNA. The D gene is left open where the match is weak. Not every row has a clone size; where given, it reads once, few, many or a size class.

12	-	TRBV6-5	TRBJ2-7	-	CASSSPGYEQYF	TGTGCCAGCAGTTCCCCTGGGTACGAGCAGTACTTC
15	-	TRBV7-2	TRBJ2-5	-	CASSLGAEVQETQYF	TGTGCCAGCAGCCTGGGGGCGGAGGTCCAAGAGACCCAGTACTTC
14	-	TRBV14	TRBJ2-7	-	CASSQVSGYNEQYF	TGTGCCAGCAGCCAAGTGTCCGGGTACAACGAGCAGTACTTC
18	-	TRBV20-1	TRBJ2-2	TRBD2	CSARDPGTSGTNTGELFF	TGCAGTGCTAGGGATCCAGGGACTAGCGGGACTAACACCGGGGAGCTGTTTTTT
15	-	TRBV29-1	TRBJ2-1	TRBD2	CSVDPGTSDDNEQFF	TGCAGCGTTGATCCCGGGACTAGTGATGACAATGAGCAGTTCTTC
15	-	TRBV2	TRBJ2-1	-	CASIPTTSRNNEQFF	TGTGCCAGCATTCCGACGACTAGTCGGAACAATGAGCAGTTCTTC
12	-	TRBV14	TRBJ2-1	-	CASSQKHNEQFF	TGTGCCAGCAGCCAGAAGCACAATGAGCAGTTCTTC
13	-	TRBV5-1	TRBJ2-1	-	CASSRGSGIEQFF	TGCGCCAGCAGCCGTGGGTCTGGTATCGAGCAGTTCTTC
13	-	TRBV30	TRBJ1-4	-	CAWDPPGNEKLFF	TGTGCCTGGGACCCCCCTGGAAATGAAAAACTGTTTTTT
15	-	TRBV29-1	TRBJ2-1	TRBD2	CSVEWTSGNINEQFF	TGCAGCGTTGAATGGACTAGCGGAAACATTAATGAGCAGTTCTTC
14	-	TRBV29-1	TRBJ2-7	-	CSVDSGAAPYEQYF	TGCAGCGTTGACTCCGGGGCGGCCCCCTACGAGCAGTACTTC
13	-	TRBV30	TRBJ2-1	-	CASQKESELEQFF	TGTGCCTCCCAAAAGGAATCCGAGCTTGAGCAGTTCTTC
13	-	TRBV6-5	TRBJ1-1	TRBD1	CASSGQENTEAFF	TGTGCCAGCAGTGGACAGGAGAACACTGAAGCTTTCTTT
14	-	TRBV5-4	TRBJ1-4	-	CASSLEGGGEKLFF	TGTGCCAGCAGCTTGGAGGGAGGGGGTGAAAAACTGTTTTTT
15	-	TRBV4-1	TRBJ2-1	-	CASSHWERPYNEQFF	TGCGCCAGCAGCCATTGGGAGAGACCCTACAATGAGCAGTTCTTC
16	-	TRBV13	TRBJ2-1	TRBD2	CASSLRLAGGSDEQFF	TGTGCCAGCAGCTTACGACTAGCGGGAGGGAGCGATGAGCAGTTCTTC
13	-	TRBV28	TRBJ2-7	-	CASWGLSSYEQYF	TGTGCCAGCTGGGGCCTCAGCTCCTACGAGCAGTACTTC
17	-	TRBV5-6	TRBJ2-4	TRBD2	CASSLSLAGAFGGIQYF	TGTGCCAGCAGCTTGTCCCTAGCGGGAGCCTTCGGGGGCATTCAGTACTTC
17	once	TRBV7-3	TRBJ2-1	TRBD2	CASSPGLAGGPKYEQFF	TGTGCCAGCAGCCCGGGACTAGCGGGAGGGCCGAAATATGAGCAGTTCTTC
15	-	TRBV5-1	TRBJ2-5	TRBD1	CASTLEDRPQETQYF	TGCGCCAGCACACTCGAGGACAGGCCCCAAGAGACCCAGTACTTC
15	-	TRBV9	TRBJ2-2	TRBD1	CASSRGQESTHELFF	TGTGCCAGCAGCCGGGGACAGGAGAGCACCCATGAGCTGTTTTTT
16	-	TRBV4-1	TRBJ2-1	TRBD2	CASSQSAWGGYNEQFF	TGCGCCAGCAGCCAGTCCGCGTGGGGGGGTTACAATGAGCAGTTCTTC
14	-	TRBV7-9	TRBJ2-5	-	CASSFSTGVETQYF	TGTGCCAGCAGCTTTTCGACCGGGGTGGAGACCCAGTACTTC
16	-	TRBV2	TRBJ2-1	TRBD2	CASSGGLASLYNEQFF	TGTGCCAGCAGTGGAGGACTAGCGAGTCTCTACAATGAGCAGTTCTTC
12	-	TRBV29-1	TRBJ2-7	-	CSVGLVGYEQYF	TGCAGCGTTGGACTAGTCGGGTACGAGCAGTACTTC
14	-	TRBV13	TRBJ1-2	-	CASSSLGTEGGYTF	TGTGCCAGCAGCTCCCTGGGGACTGAAGGGGGCTACACCTTC
15	-	TRBV20-1	TRBJ2-7	-	CSARDLSSRVGEQYF	TGCAGTGCTAGAGATCTCTCCAGTCGAGTGGGAGAGCAGTACTTC
12	-	TRBV2	TRBJ1-5	-	CASAGGGQPQHF	TGTGCCAGCGCGGGGGGAGGTCAGCCCCAGCATTTT
16	-	TRBV20-1	TRBJ1-5	-	CSAISVPDYSNQPQHF	TGCAGTGCTATATCGGTTCCAGATTATAGCAATCAGCCCCAGCATTTT
15	-	TRBV7-9	TRBJ2-1	-	CASSFGGTTYNEQFF	TGTGCCAGCAGCTTTGGCGGGACCACCTACAATGAGCAGTTCTTC
16	-	TRBV6-5	TRBJ2-1	TRBD2	CASSYGSGSSYNEQFF	TGTGCCAGCAGTTACGGTAGCGGGAGCTCCTACAATGAGCAGTTCTTC
16	-	TRBV29-1	TRBJ2-6	-	CSARDTLVSGANVLTF	TGCAGCGCTCGGGACACCCTAGTCTCTGGGGCCAACGTCCTGACTTTC
12	-	TRBV15	TRBJ2-1	TRBD1	CATSRTGNEQFF	TGTGCCACCAGCAGGACAGGGAATGAGCAGTTCTTC
14	once	TRBV30	TRBJ2-5	TRBD2	CAWTQTSGQETQYF	TGTGCCTGGACCCAGACTAGCGGCCAAGAGACCCAGTACTTC
14	-	TRBV30	TRBJ2-5	TRBD1	CAWSVFGTGETQYF	TGTGCCTGGAGTGTATTCGGGACAGGGGAGACCCAGTACTTC
17	once	TRBV3-1	TRBJ2-7	TRBD2	CASSQEIIGAGAYEQYF	TGTGCCAGCAGCCAAGAAATCATTGGAGCGGGAGCCTACGAGCAGTACTTC
14	-	TRBV20-1	TRBJ1-1	-	CSASRGVFDTEAFF	TGCAGTGCTAGTAGGGGGGTATTCGACACTGAAGCTTTCTTT
16	-	TRBV28	TRBJ2-7	-	CASSARGGGVDYEQYF	TGTGCCAGCAGTGCCAGGGGTGGGGGGGTCGACTACGAGCAGTACTTC
13	-	TRBV6-5	TRBJ1-2	-	CASSPAAVYGYTF	TGTGCCAGCAGCCCCGCGGCAGTCTATGGCTACACCTTC
13	-	TRBV12-3/TRBV12-4	TRBJ2-7	-	CASGDGSSYEQYF	TGTGCCAGTGGGGACGGAAGCTCCTACGAGCAGTACTTC
16	-	TRBV4-1	TRBJ2-7	TRBD2	CASSQDGLAGVDEQYF	TGCGCCAGCAGCCAAGATGGACTAGCGGGAGTCGACGAGCAGTACTTC
13	-	TRBV29-1	TRBJ1-1	-	CSVPTRDGTEAFF	TGCAGCGTACCTACCAGGGATGGCACTGAAGCTTTCTTT
13	-	TRBV19	TRBJ2-5	-	CATLGGIGETQYF	TGTGCCACCTTAGGGGGGATCGGGGAGACCCAGTACTTC
14	-	TRBV28	TRBJ2-7	-	CASNTLGGGYEQYF	TGTGCCAGCAACACCCTGGGGGGAGGCTACGAGCAGTACTTC
13	few	TRBV29-1	TRBJ2-1	TRBD2	CSPRLASYNEQFF	TGCAGCCCCCGACTAGCGTCCTACAATGAGCAGTTCTTC
15	-	TRBV5-4	TRBJ2-7	-	CASSLEDSPSYEQYF	TGTGCCAGCAGCTTGGAGGACAGCCCCAGCTACGAGCAGTACTTC
15	-	TRBV4-3	TRBJ2-5	-	CASSQANARQETQYF	TGCGCCAGCAGCCAAGCGAACGCCCGACAAGAGACCCAGTACTTC
14	-	TRBV18	TRBJ1-3	-	CASSTRGEGNTIYF	TGTGCCAGCTCCACCAGGGGCGAAGGAAACACCATATATTTT
13	-	TRBV5-6	TRBJ2-1	-	CASSLGQVYEQFF	TGTGCCAGCAGCTTGGGACAGGTCTATGAGCAGTTCTTC
15	-	TRBV28	TRBJ1-2	-	CASSQIPGRIYGYTF	TGTGCCAGCAGTCAAATCCCGGGACGGATCTATGGCTACACCTTC
14	-	TRBV30	TRBJ2-1	-	CACSGARSFDEQFF	TGTGCCTGCTCGGGGGCCAGGTCGTTCGATGAGCAGTTCTTC
18	-	TRBV29-1	TRBJ2-1	TRBD2	CSVEPGTSGRFAYNEQFF	TGCAGCGTTGAACCCGGGACTAGCGGGAGGTTTGCTTACAATGAGCAGTTCTTC
12	-	TRBV12-3/TRBV12-4	TRBJ1-5	TRBD1	CAIGQGGQPQHF	TGTGCCATTGGACAGGGTGGACAGCCCCAGCATTTT
16	-	TRBV20-1	TRBJ2-1	-	CSARDLDRRSVNEQFF	TGCAGTGCTAGAGATCTAGATCGTCGTAGCGTTAATGAGCAGTTCTTC
16	-	TRBV7-8	TRBJ2-1	TRBD2	CASSLSAGVINNEQFF	TGTGCCAGCAGCTTATCCGCGGGAGTAATCAACAATGAGCAGTTCTTC
16	once	TRBV4-2	TRBJ2-1	TRBD2	CASSQDLAGGQDEQFF	TGTGCCAGCAGCCAAGATCTTGCGGGAGGGCAAGATGAGCAGTTCTTC
12	-	TRBV30	TRBJ1-1	-	CAWSPGSTEAFF	TGTGCCTGGAGTCCGGGAAGCACTGAAGCTTTCTTT